The 14 T cell receptor beta chains given below trace back to one sample, sequenced in a study of beta chain features in type 1 diabetes (dated by TCRdb to 2016 to 2018). Library creation used the immunoSEQ multiplex PCR assay. The High Capacity cDNA Reverse Transcription Kit was used to reverse transcribe all of the isolated RNA, meaning that expressed TCRB transcripts were what got sequenced. TCRdb re-hosts the immuneACCESS table, in-frame sequences only. Its copies lack some clones; in the studies checked, an unresolved V gene accounts for under half of them, and the cause for the rest is not known. A total of 350,000 to 450,000 clones appear in this sample, around 14% of them only once. Less than 0.04% of the sample is in the top ten clones. Material: naive CD4+ T cells from blood. Reading the label with the study, this specimen's cell subset or site is: true naive CD4+ T cells. The origin of the receptors is a man aged 25 to 40 in good health.

The chain recombines TRBV27 with TRBJ2-7; D not certain. The germline V gene encodes CDR1 MNHEY and CDR2 SMNVEV (reference sequence). This CDR3 is 17 amino acids long. V lost 3 bases and J lost 0, with 18 bases in between. Here the CDR3 DNA reads TGTGCCAGCAGTTTGAGGTCTGTGGAAGCCCGCTCCTACGAGCAGTACTTC. Amino acid sequence: CASSLRSVEARSYEQYF.

This chain joins TRBV6-5 and TRBJ2-5; 7 bases are shared with TRBD1. Trimming at V came to 6 bases and at J to 5 bases, leaving 12 bases not matched to a gene. The CDR3 consists of 15 residues. Germline V lookup: CDR1 MNHEY, CDR2 SVGAGI. CDR3 loop: CASRKGQWSGETQYF. The CDR3 coding sequence is TGTGCCAGCAGAAAGGGACAGTGGTCCGGGGAGACCCAGTACTTC.

In its sample, this clone was seen a few times. The chain links TRBV19 to TRBJ2-5; D not resolved. Looked up from germline, CDR1 is LNHDA and CDR2 is SQIVND (reference sequence). Trimming took 4 bases from V and 0 from J, leaving 9 bases between them. The length of the CDR3 is 14 residues. This CDR3 reads CASSTLQNQETQYF. The DNA of the CDR3 is TGTGCCAGTAGTACGTTGCAGAACCAAGAGACCCAGTACTTC.

The chain links TRBV7-8 to TRBJ2-1; no reliable D call. In germline, CDR1 is SGHVS, CDR2 FQNEAQ. The CDR3 runs to 13 residues. Deletions cut 5 bases from V and 6 bases from J, with 11 bases between. CDR3 DNA: TGTGCCAGCAGCCATCCGGCTGGCAATGAGCAGTTCTTC. Translating gives CASSHPAGNEQFF.

This clone was counted only a few times. The chain joins TRBV29-1 to TRBJ1-2; 9 positions agree with TRBD1. This CDR3 region has 14 residues. CDR1 SQVTM and CDR2 ANQGSEA come from the germline V gene. After removal of 4 bases from V and 7 bases from J, the junction contained 10 bases not matched to a gene. Here the CDR3 reads CSVGGTGTPSGYTF. The CDR3 nucleotides are TGCAGCGTTGGGGGGACAGGGACGCCGAGTGGCTACACCTTC.

This clone was recorded a few times. V and J are TRBV11-2 and TRBJ2-5, with D possibly being TRBD1 (6 bases). This CDR3 has 14 amino acids. V shed 5 bases and J shed 4 bases, with 14 bases lying between them. The germline V gene encodes CDR1 SGHAT and CDR2 FQNNGV. In nucleotides, the CDR3 is TGTGCCAGCAGCACCTTGGGGGCTGGAGAGACCCAGTACTTC. This codes for CASSTLGAGETQYF.

This chain joins TRBV15 and TRBJ1-5; D remains ambiguous. The V end lost 5 bases, the J end lost 4 bases, and 9 bases lay between the germline ends. Looked up from germline, CDR1 is LNHNV and CDR2 is YYDKDF (reference sequence). This CDR3 spans 13 amino acids. The DNA for the CDR3 is TGTGCCACCAGCCGTACAGTTAATCAGCCCCAGCATTTT. It yields the protein CATSRTVNQPQHF.

The chain has TRBV2 and TRBJ2-1; 13 bases agree with TRBD2. Germline V gives CDR1 SNHLY, CDR2 FYNNEI. Trimming removed 4 bases from V and 12 bases from J; junction bases left unmatched: 9. The CDR3 sequence is 15 residues long. Here the CDR3 reads CASSAGLAGADGQFF. The DNA for the CDR3 is TGTGCCAGCAGTGCCGGACTAGCGGGGGCCGACGGGCAGTTCTTC.

This clone was observed a few times. This chain uses TRBV7-2 with TRBJ2-1, with a weak D call TRBD2 (6 bases). In germline, CDR1 is SGHTA, CDR2 FQGNSA. Trimming cost V 5 bases and J 5 bases, with 16 bases left between them. This CDR3 region has 15 residues. CDR3 in amino acids: CASSRTLASHNEQFF. The DNA of the CDR3 is TGTGCCAGCAGCCGAACCCTAGCGAGTCACAATGAGCAGTTCTTC.

V and J are TRBV30 and TRBJ2-1; D is possibly TRBD2 (5 bases). This CDR3 is built from 13 residues. Trimming removed 5 bases from V and 5 bases from J, with 13 bases in between. CDR1 and CDR2 from the germline V gene are GTSNPN and SVGIG (reference sequence). The CDR3 region is CAWGLARDNEQFF. Here the CDR3 DNA reads TGTGCCTGGGGCCTAGCTCGGGACAATGAGCAGTTCTTC.

This sequence joins TRBV9 and TRBJ2-3, with TRBD1 as a possible D gene (6 bases). Germline lookup yields CDR1 SGDLS and CDR2 YYNGEE. The V end was cut by 0 bases, the J end by 1 base, with 9 bases between. This CDR3 region has 15 residues. CDR3 sequence reads: CASSVAHRGTDTQYF. The DNA of the CDR3 is TGTGCCAGCAGCGTAGCGCACAGGGGCACAGATACGCAGTATTTT.

This clone was observed a few times. The CDR3 DNA reads as TGCGCCAGCAGCTTGGGAGCCAGGGGCAATGAGCAGTTCTTC. Protein product: CASSLGARGNEQFF. The chain couples TRBV5-1 to TRBJ2-1; D perhaps matches TRBD1 (6 bases). This CDR3 has 14 residues. The germline CDR1 and CDR2 sequences are SGHRS and YFSETQ. Trimming shortened V by 0 bases and J by 6 bases, and 10 bases separated the two germline ends.

The chain joins TRBV7-2 to TRBJ1-2; D is undetermined. V gave up 5 bases and J gave up 4 bases, with 11 bases separating them. CDR1 SGHTA and CDR2 FQGNSA come from the germline V gene. The CDR3 has 13 residues. CDR3 amino acids: CASSRVGLYGYTF. CDR3 sequence (DNA): TGTGCCAGCAGCCGTGTCGGGCTCTATGGCTACACCTTC. Complete variable domain (other parts from reference TRBV7-2 and TRBJ1-2): GAGVSQSPSNKVTEKGKDVELRCDPISGHTALYWYRQSLGQGLEFLIYFQGNSAPDKSGLPSDRFSAERTGGSVSTLTIQRTQQEDSAVYLCASSRVGLYGYTFGSGTRLTVV.

This chain uses TRBV4-2 with TRBJ1-2, with 8 bases aligning to TRBD1. V was pared by 0 bases and J by 5 bases, with 5 bases of the junction left unmatched. The germline V gene encodes CDR1 LGHNA and CDR2 YNFKEQ. CDR3 length equals 15 residues. CDR3 region: CASSQDPGTGYGYTF. The CDR3 bases are TGTGCCAGCAGCCAAGATCCCGGGACAGGTTATGGCTACACCTTC.